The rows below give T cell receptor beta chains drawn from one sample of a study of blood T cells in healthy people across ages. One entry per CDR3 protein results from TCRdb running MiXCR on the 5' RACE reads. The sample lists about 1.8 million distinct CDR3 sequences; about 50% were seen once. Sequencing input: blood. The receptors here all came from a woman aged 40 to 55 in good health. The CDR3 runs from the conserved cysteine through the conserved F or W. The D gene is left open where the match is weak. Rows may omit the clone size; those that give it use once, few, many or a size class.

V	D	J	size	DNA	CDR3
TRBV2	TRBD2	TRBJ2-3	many	TGCGCCAGCAGCCAAGGGCTAGCGGCGGATACGCAGTATTTT	CASSQGLAADTQYF
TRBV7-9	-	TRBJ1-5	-	TGTGCCAGCAGCTTGGTAGAAAATCAGCCCCAGCATTTT	CASSLVENQPQHF
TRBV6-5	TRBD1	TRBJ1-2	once	TGTGCCAGCATTTTTCGACAGGGTCATAACTATGGCTACACCTTC	CASIFRQGHNYGYTF
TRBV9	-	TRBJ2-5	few	TGTGCCAGCAGCGTAGCCGGGCCCTTCGAGACCCAGTACTTC	CASSVAGPFETQYF
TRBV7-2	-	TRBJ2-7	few	TGTGCCAGCAGCTTAGGGGCAGAATATTACGAGCAGTACTTC	CASSLGAEYYEQYF
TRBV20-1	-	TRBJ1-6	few	TGCAGTGCTAGTAGTGACAGTAATTCACCCCTCCACTTT	CSASSDSNSPLHF
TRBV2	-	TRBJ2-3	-	TGTGCCAGCAGTGAAAAGTACGGAGCTACGCAGTATTTT	CASSEKYGATQYF
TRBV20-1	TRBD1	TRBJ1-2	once	TGCAGTGCTAGATCACCGGGACAGGGGACCGGTTCCACCTTC	CSARSPGQGTGSTF
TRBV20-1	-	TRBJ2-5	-	TGCAGTGCTGCCGGGCCACAAGAGTGGACCCAGTACTTC	CSAAGPQEWTQYF
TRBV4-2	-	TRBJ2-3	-	TGTGCCAGCAGCCAAGCTAGAGTAATTTCGACAGATACGCAGTATTTT	CASSQARVISTDTQYF
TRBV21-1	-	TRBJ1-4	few	TGTGCCAGCAGCACGAGGGAGTGGGCGGAAAAACTGTTTTTT	CASSTREWAEKLFF
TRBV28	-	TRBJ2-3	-	TGTGCTAGCAGTTTCTATATGCCATTAGATACGCAGTATTTT	CASSFYMPLDTQYF
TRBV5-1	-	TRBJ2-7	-	TGCGCCAGCAGCTGGGGGACGAAGCCCGGGGATGAGCAGTACTTC	CASSWGTKPGDEQYF
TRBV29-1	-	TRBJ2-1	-	TGCGGCGTTAGGGGGGGGCGGAATGAGCAGTTCTTC	CGVRGGRNEQFF
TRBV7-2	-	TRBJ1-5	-	TGTGCCAGCAGCCAAGGGGAATGGCAGCCCCAGCATTTT	CASSQGEWQPQHF
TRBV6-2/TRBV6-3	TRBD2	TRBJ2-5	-	TGTGCCAGCAGAAGAGGGACTAGCGGTTACTCGGAGACCCAGTACTTC	CASRRGTSGYSETQYF
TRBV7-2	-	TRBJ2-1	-	TGTGCCAGCAGCTTAATAGGGAACTCCTACAATGAGCAGTTCTTC	CASSLIGNSYNEQFF
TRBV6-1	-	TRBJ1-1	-	TGTGCCAGCAGTGATCAATTTAGAGCGAACACTGAAGCTTTCTTT	CASSDQFRANTEAFF
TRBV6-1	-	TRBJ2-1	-	TGTGCCAGCAGTCCGGAATCCGTGCTGGGGAGGGAGCAGTTCTTC	CASSPESVLGREQFF
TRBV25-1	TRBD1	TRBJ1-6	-	TGTGCCAGCAGTACGTACAGGGGTCCGTCTGATTCATCCCTCCACTTT	CASSTYRGPSDSSLHF
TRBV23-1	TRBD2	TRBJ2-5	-	TGCGCCAGCAGTCCTAACCTCCCTACTAGCGGGGGAGGAGGATTGGAGACCCAGTACTTC	CASSPNLPTSGGGGLETQYF
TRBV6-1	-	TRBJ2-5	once	TGTGCCAGCAGGGAAGCGAGGAGTTGGGGGGAGACCCAGTACTTC	CASREARSWGETQYF
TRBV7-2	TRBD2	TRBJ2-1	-	TGTGCCAGCAGCTTAGTAGTAAGGACGGGACTAGCAGGCAATGAGCAGTTCTTC	CASSLVVRTGLAGNEQFF
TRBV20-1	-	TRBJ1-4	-	TGCAGTGCTAGGCGTCGGCAGGGTGGGGAAAAACTGTTTTTT	CSARRRQGGEKLFF
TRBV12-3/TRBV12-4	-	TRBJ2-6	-	TGTGCCAGCAGTTTATCACGGGATCATGGGGCCAACGTCCTGACTTTC	CASSLSRDHGANVLTF
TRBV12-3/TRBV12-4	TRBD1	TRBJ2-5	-	TGTGCCAGCAGCCCGGGACAGTTTTGGGAGACCCAGTACTTC	CASSPGQFWETQYF
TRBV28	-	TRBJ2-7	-	TGTGCCAGCAGTGGGGGGGGGCTAGAGGACGAGCAGTACTTC	CASSGGGLEDEQYF
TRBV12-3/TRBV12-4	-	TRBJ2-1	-	TGTGCCAGCAGCCTACGGATCAGGAGCTCCTACAATGAGCAGTTCTTC	CASSLRIRSSYNEQFF
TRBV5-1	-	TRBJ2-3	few	TGCGCCAGCAGCTCACAGCGGAGAGATACGCAGTATTTT	CASSSQRRDTQYF
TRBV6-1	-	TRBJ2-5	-	TGTGCCAGCCGCTATCGGCAGCCCGAATTCCAAGAGACCCAGTACTTC	CASRYRQPEFQETQYF
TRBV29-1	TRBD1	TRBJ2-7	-	TGCAGCGCTGAACGAGGGGGACAGTCGACAAGTACCCAGTACTTC	CSAERGGQSTSTQYF
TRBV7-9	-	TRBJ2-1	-	TGTGCCAGCAGCCCAGGGGGGGTAAATGAGCAGTTCTTC	CASSPGGVNEQFF
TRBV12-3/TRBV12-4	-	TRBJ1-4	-	TGTGCCAGCAGTCTATTACGTTCGTGGACCGTAACTAATGAAAAACTGTTTTTT	CASSLLRSWTVTNEKLFF
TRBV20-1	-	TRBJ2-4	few	TGCAGTGCTAGTGTGGGGTTCGGCAAAAACATTCAGTACTTC	CSASVGFGKNIQYF
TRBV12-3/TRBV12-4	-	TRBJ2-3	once	TGTGCCAGCAACAGACGTGACACAGATACGCAGTATTTT	CASNRRDTDTQYF
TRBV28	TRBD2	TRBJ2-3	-	TGTGCCAGCAGTTCCCAACTAGCGGGGGACACAGATACGCAGTATTTT	CASSSQLAGDTDTQYF
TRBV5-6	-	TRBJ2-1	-	TGTGCCAGCAGCTTGTTTCAGGGGGGGGTTTACAATGAGCAGTTCTTC	CASSLFQGGVYNEQFF
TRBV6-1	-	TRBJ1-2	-	TGTGCCAGCAGTGACCCTCCCTACTATGGCTACACCTTC	CASSDPPYYGYTF
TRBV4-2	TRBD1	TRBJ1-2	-	TGTGCCAGCAGCCCAGGGGGACAAGACTATGGCTACACCTTC	CASSPGGQDYGYTF
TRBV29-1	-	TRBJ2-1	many	TGCAGCGTTGAAGATCACAATGAGCAGTTCTTC	CSVEDHNEQFF